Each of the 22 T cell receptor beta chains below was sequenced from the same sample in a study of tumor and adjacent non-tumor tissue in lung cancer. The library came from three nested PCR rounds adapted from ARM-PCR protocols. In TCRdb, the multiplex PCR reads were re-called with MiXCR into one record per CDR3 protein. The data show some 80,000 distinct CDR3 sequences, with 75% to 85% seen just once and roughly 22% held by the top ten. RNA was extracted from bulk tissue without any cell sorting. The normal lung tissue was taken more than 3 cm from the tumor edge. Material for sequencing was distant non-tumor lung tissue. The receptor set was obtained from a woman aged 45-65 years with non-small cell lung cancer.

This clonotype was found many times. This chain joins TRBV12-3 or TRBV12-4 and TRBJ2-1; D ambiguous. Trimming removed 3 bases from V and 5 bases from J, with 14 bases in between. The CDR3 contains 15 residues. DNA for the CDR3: TGTGCCAGCAGTTTTTCTGGTTTGTTGAACAATGAGCAGTTCTTC. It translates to CASSFSGLLNNEQFF.

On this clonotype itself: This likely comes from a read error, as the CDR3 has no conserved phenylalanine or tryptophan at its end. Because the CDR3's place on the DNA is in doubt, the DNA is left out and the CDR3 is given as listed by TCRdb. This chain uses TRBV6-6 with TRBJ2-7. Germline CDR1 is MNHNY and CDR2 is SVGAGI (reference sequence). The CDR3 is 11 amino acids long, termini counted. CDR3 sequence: CASMENYERYI.

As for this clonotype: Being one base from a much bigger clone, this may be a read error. CDR3 nucleotides: TGTGCCAGCAGCACCCGATCAAGGCTCTTATTGGGGACCTTC. Translating gives CASSTRSRLLLGTF. The chain employs TRBV28 and TRBJ1-2; the D is unclear. Germline CDR1 MDHEN, CDR2 SYDVKM. This CDR3 is 14 amino acids long. V was clipped by 6 bases and J by 14 bases, with 25 bases between them.

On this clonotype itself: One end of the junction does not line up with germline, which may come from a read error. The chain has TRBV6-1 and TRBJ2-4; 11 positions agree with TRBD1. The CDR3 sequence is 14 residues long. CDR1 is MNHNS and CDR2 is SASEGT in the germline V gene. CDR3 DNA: TGTGTCAGCAGGACAGGGGGCACGGAAAACATTCGGTACTTC. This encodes CVSRTGGTENIRYF.

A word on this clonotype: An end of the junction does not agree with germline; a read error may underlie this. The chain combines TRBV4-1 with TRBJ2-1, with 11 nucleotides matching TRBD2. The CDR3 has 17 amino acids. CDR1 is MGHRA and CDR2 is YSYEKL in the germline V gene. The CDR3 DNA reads TGCGCCAGCAACCAGATAGCGGGAGGGAGCTCCTACAATGAGCAATTCTTC. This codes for CASNQIAGGSSYNEQFF.

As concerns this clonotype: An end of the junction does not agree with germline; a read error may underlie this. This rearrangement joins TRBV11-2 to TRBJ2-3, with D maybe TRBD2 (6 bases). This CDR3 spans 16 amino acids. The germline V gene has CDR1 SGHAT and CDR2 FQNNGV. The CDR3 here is CSSSLWGQLAPDRQYF. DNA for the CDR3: TGTTCCAGCAGCTTGTGGGGCCAGCTAGCGCCAGATAGGCAGTATTTT.

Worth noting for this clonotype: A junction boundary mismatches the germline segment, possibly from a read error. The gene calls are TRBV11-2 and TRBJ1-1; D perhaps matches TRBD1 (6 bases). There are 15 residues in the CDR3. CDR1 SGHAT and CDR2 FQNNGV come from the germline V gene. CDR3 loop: CASSVESGANAEAFF. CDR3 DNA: TGTGCCAGCAGCGTAGAGTCGGGGGCGAACGCTGAAGCTTTCTTT.

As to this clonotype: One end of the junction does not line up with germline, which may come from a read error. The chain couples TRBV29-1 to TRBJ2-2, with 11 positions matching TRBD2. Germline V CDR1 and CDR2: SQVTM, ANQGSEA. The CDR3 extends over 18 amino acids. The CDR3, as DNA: TGCAGCGTTGAAGATGAAGGAACTAGCGGGAGTTTTCCTGAGGAGCCGTTTTTT. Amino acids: CSVEDEGTSGSFPEEPFF.

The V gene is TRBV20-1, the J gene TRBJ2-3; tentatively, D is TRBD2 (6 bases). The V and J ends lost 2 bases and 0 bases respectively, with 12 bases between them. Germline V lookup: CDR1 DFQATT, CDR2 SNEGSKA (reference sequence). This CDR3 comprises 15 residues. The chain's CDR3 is CSARSLGTSTDTQYF. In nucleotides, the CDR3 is TGCAGTGCTAGAAGCCTCGGGACTAGCACAGATACGCAGTATTTT.

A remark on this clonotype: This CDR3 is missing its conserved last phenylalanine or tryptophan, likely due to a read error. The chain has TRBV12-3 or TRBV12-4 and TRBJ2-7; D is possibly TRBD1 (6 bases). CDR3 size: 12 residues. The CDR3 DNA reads TGTGTCAGCAGGCTACAGGGATCCGAGCAGTACTAC. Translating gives CVSRLQGSEQYY.

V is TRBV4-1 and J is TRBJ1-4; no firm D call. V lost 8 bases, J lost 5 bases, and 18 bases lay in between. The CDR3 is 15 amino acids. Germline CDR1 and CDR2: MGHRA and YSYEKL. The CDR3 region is CASLQDQVLNEKLFF. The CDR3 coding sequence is TGCGCCAGCCTCCAAGATCAGGTGCTGAATGAAAAACTGTTTTTT.

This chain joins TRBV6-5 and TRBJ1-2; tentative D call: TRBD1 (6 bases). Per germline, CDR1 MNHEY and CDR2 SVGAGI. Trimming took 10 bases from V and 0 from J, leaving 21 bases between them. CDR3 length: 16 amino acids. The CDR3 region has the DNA TGTGCCACCTTCTTTCCGGGGGCAGGAGCTAACTATGGCTACACCTTC. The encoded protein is CATFFPGAGANYGYTF.

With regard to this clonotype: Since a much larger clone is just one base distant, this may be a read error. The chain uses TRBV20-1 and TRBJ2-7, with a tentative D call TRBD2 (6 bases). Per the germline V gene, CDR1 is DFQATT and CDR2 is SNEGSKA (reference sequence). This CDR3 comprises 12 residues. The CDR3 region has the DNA TGCAGTACTAGGGCTAGTGGCGGGGTGCAGTACTTC. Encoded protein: CSTRASGGVQYF.

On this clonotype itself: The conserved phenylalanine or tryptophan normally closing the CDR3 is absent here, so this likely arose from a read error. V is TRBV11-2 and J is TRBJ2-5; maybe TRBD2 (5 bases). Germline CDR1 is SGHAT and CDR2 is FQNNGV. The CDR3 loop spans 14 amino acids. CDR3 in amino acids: CPSSFSGVPETQYL. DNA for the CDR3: TGTCCCAGCAGCTTCAGCGGAGTCCCAGAGACCCAGTACTTA.

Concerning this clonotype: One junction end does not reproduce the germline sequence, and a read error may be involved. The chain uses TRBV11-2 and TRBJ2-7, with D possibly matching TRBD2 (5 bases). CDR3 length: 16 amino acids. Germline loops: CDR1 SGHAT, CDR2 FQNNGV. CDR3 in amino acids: CANSLDHTSSGYEQYF. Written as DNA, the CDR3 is TGTGCCAACAGCTTAGACCATACTAGTAGTGGCTACGAACAGTACTTC.

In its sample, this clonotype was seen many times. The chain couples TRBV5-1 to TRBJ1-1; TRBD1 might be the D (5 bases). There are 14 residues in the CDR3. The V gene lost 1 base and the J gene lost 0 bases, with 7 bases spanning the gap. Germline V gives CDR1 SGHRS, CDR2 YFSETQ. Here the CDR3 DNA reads TGCGCCAGCAGCTTGTGGGGGATGAACACTGAAGCTTTCTTT. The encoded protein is CASSLWGMNTEAFF.

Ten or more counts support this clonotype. CDR3 region: CASQQNRGNTGELFF. CDR3 nucleotides: TGTGCCAGCCAACAAAACAGGGGGAACACCGGGGAGCTGTTTTTT. This chain connects TRBV5-4 to TRBJ2-2, with 7 bases lining up with TRBD1. CDR3 length: 15 residues. Germline V gene lookup returns CDR1 SGHNT and CDR2 YYREEE (reference sequence). Trimming at V came to 7 bases and at J to 1 base, leaving 7 bases not matched to a gene.

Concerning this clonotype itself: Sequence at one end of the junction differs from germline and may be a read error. The CDR3 sequence is CSVVPQGCGSYNDQFF. CDR3 nucleotides: TGCAGCGTTGTCCCCCAGGGGTGCGGGTCCTACAATGATCAGTTCTTC. V usage is TRBV29-1 and J usage is TRBJ2-1; D is possibly TRBD1 (6 bases). The V gene's germline CDR1 is SQVTM and CDR2 ANQGSEA. The CDR3 has 16 residues.

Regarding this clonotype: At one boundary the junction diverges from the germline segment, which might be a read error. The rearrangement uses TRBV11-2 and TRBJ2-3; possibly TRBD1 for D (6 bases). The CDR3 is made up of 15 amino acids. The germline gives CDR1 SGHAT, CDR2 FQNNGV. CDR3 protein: CTISLGSPGDHTHYF. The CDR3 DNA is TGTACCATCAGCTTAGGATCCCCAGGGGACCATACGCACTATTTT. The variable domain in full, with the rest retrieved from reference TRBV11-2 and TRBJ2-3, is EAGVAQSPRYKIIEKRQSVAFWCNPISGHATLYWYQQILGQGPKLLIQFQNNGVVDDSQLPKDRFSAERLKGVDSTLKIQPAKLEDSAVYLCTISLGSPGDHTHYFGPGTRLTVL.

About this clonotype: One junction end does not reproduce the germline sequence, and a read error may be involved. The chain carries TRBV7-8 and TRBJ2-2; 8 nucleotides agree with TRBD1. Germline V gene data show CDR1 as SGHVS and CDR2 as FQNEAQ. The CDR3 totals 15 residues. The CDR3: CASSRLTGVGGELLF. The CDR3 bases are TGTGCCAGCAGCCGTCTGACAGGGGTTGGCGGGGAGCTGTTATTT.

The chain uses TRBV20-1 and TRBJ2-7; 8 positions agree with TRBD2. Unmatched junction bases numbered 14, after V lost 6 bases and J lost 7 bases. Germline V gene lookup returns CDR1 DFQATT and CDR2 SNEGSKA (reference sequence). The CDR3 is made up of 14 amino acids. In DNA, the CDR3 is TGCAGTGCCATAAGAGGAGCGGGAGTCTGGGAGCAGTACTTC. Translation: CSAIRGAGVWEQYF.

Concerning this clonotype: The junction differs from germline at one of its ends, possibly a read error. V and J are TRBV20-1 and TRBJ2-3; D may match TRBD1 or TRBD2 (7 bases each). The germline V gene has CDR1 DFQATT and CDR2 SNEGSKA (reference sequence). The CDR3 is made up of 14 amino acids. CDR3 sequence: CSTGRGRIADTQYF. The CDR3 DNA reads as TGCAGTACTGGGAGGGGGCGGATTGCGGATACGCAGTACTTT.